The 18 T cell receptor beta chains below all came from one sample that was sequenced in a study of blood T cell repertoires in COVID-19. Produced via immunoSEQ multiplex PCR; TCRdb's table is partial and in-frame only. The data hold about 100,000 clones, with 70% to 85% observed a single time. The source material was peripheral blood. The receptors shown here come from a man in his sixties or seventies with active or convalescent COVID-19.

This sequence joins TRBV30 and TRBJ2-7; TRBD1 is a possible D gene (6 bases). The CDR3 runs to 15 residues. The germline V gene encodes CDR1 GTSNPN and CDR2 SVGIG (reference sequence). V was clipped by 4 bases and J by 2 bases, with 18 bases between them. The CDR3 loop is CAWIVPGQVTYEQYF. For the CDR3, the DNA is TGTGCCTGGATAGTTCCGGGACAAGTGACCTACGAGCAGTACTTC.

This clone has only a few counts. V gene TRBV7-9 combines with J gene TRBJ1-6, with 7 bases fitting TRBD1. Per germline, CDR1 SEHNR and CDR2 FQNEAQ (reference sequence). V lost 5 bases, J lost 8 bases, and 6 bases stayed unmatched. The CDR3 totals 14 residues. The CDR3 DNA reads TGTGCCAGCAGCACACAGGGGATCGATTCACCCCTCCACTTT. As protein: CASSTQGIDSPLHF. Filled out from reference TRBV7-9 and TRBJ1-6, the complete variable domain reads DTGVSQNPRHKITKRGQNVTFRCDPISEHNRLYWYRQTLGQGPEFLTYFQNEAQLEKSRLLSDRFSAERPKGSFSTLEIQRTEQGDSAMYLCASSTQGIDSPLHFGNGTRLTVT.

This clone was seen a few times. This chain uses TRBV12-5 with TRBJ1-6; no clear D gene. Germline CDR1 reads LGHNT; CDR2 reads FRNRAP. Trimming stripped 5 bases from V and 7 bases from J, with 15 bases between. The CDR3 has 15 amino acids. The CDR3 protein is CASGPSAAANSPLHF. DNA for the CDR3: TGTGCTAGTGGTCCCTCGGCGGCAGCGAATTCACCCCTCCACTTT.

The chain uses TRBV5-6 and TRBJ2-1, with a possible D match to TRBD2 (6 bases). Germline CDR1 and CDR2: SGHDT and YYEEEE. The CDR3 length is 16 residues. Trimming shortened V by 4 bases and J by 4 bases, and 18 bases separated the two germline ends. CDR3 sequence reads: CASSLNGGGDYNEQFF. CDR3 sequence (DNA): TGTGCCAGCAGCCTCAATGGAGGCGGGGATTACAATGAGCAGTTCTTC.

The genes are TRBV19 and TRBJ1-1; 8 nucleotides line up with TRBD1. Per the germline V gene, CDR1 is LNHDA and CDR2 is SQIVND (reference sequence). The CDR3 covers 14 residues. V gave up 5 bases and J gave up 4 bases; unmatched junction bases: 6. This chain's CDR3 is CASSPTGVVTEAFF. The CDR3 nucleotides read TGTGCCAGTAGTCCGACAGGGGTTGTCACTGAAGCTTTCTTT. Full variable domain (remainder filled in from reference TRBV19 and TRBJ1-1): DGGITQSPKYLFRKEGQNVTLSCEQNLNHDAMYWYRQDPGQGLRLIYYSQIVNDFQKGDIAEGYSVSREKKESFPLTVTSAQKNPTAFYLCASSPTGVVTEAFFGQGTRLTVV.

The chain has TRBV11-2 and TRBJ2-7; D might be TRBD1 (5 bases). Trimming shortened V by 1 base and J by 3 bases, and 13 bases separated the two germline ends. There are 15 residues in the CDR3. Germline lookup yields CDR1 SGHAT and CDR2 FQNNGV. CDR3 region: CASSLVPSGNYEQYF. The CDR3 DNA follows: TGTGCCAGCAGCTTAGTGCCCTCAGGGAACTACGAGCAGTACTTC.

The chain couples TRBV11-2 to TRBJ2-4; 10 bases map to TRBD1. Per the germline V gene, CDR1 is SGHAT and CDR2 is FQNNGV. The CDR3 runs to 14 residues. The V gene end was trimmed by 5 bases and the J gene end by 9 bases; junction bases not matched to a gene: 7. The CDR3 nucleotides read TGTGCCAGCAGCCATTCCGGGACAGGGGCCATTCAGTACTTC. Residues: CASSHSGTGAIQYF.

The chain combines TRBV7-8 with TRBJ2-7; TRBD2 matches at 7 bases. The J segment lost 0 bases and the V segment lost 3 bases, leaving 5 bases of the junction unmatched. The CDR3 contains 15 residues. Germline CDR1 reads SGHVS; CDR2 reads FQNEAQ. DNA of the CDR3: TGTGCCAGCAGCTTCGGGGGGACCCTCTCCTACGAGCAGTACTTC. This translates into CASSFGGTLSYEQYF.

V and J are TRBV2 and TRBJ1-2, with D hard to call. V gave up 6 bases and J gave up 4 bases, with 9 bases separating them. The CDR3 loop spans 12 amino acids. Germline V gives CDR1 SNHLY, CDR2 FYNNEI. CDR3 sequence (DNA): TGTGCCAGCAGAACCACTCCCTATGGCTACACCTTC. It translates to CASRTTPYGYTF. The full variable domain, rest sourced from reference TRBV2 and TRBJ1-2, is EPEVTQTPSHQVTQMGQEVILRCVPISNHLYFYWYRQILGQKVEFLVSFYNNEISEKSEIFDDQFSVERPDGSNFTLKIRSTKLEDSAMYFCASRTTPYGYTFGSGTRLTVV.

The chain combines TRBV10-1 with TRBJ1-3; D uncertain. The CDR3 loop spans 14 amino acids. V lost 0 bases to trimming and J lost 0 bases, with 3 bases between them. The germline CDR1 and CDR2 sequences are WNHNN and SYGVQD (reference sequence). For the CDR3, the DNA is TGCGCCAGCAGTGAGTCTATCTCTGGAAACACCATATATTTT. Protein sequence: CASSESISGNTIYF.

Only one count was recorded for this clone. The rearrangement links TRBV6-6 to TRBJ2-5; 14 bases are shared with TRBD2. CDR1 and CDR2 from the germline V gene are MNHNY and SVGAGI (reference sequence). Trimming took 2 bases from V and 5 from J; bases not matched to a gene: 4. The CDR3 has 16 residues. The CDR3 sequence is CASSYRTSGGRETQYF. CDR3 DNA: TGTGCCAGCAGTTACCGGACTAGCGGGGGGCGGGAGACCCAGTACTTC.

The rearrangement links TRBV14 to TRBJ1-6; TRBD1 matches at 9 bases. CDR3 size: 16 residues. V shed 5 bases and J 6 bases; nucleotides not matched to a gene: 8. CDR1 SGHDN and CDR2 FVKESK come from the germline V gene. CDR3 in amino acids: CASSTRTGALNSPLHF. CDR3 nucleotides: TGTGCCAGCAGCACTCGGACAGGGGCTCTTAATTCACCCCTCCACTTT.

The rearrangement uses TRBV9 and TRBJ2-5; 8 nucleotides line up with TRBD1. Germline lookup yields CDR1 SGDLS and CDR2 YYNGEE. The J segment lost 5 bases and the V segment lost 2 bases, leaving 8 bases of the junction unmatched. This CDR3 has 15 amino acids. For the CDR3, the DNA is TGTGCCAGCAGCGTTGGCAGGGGGCTTGGGGAGACCCAGTACTTC. It translates to CASSVGRGLGETQYF. The whole variable domain, filled in from reference TRBV9 and TRBJ2-5, reads DSGVTQTPKHLITATGQRVTLRCSPRSGDLSVYWYQQSLDQGLQFLIQYYNGEERAKGNILERFSAQQFPDLHSELNLSSLELGDSALYFCASSVGRGLGETQYFGPGTRLLVL.

The gene calls are TRBV10-3 and TRBJ1-2; D call uncertain. Germline loops: CDR1 ENHRY, CDR2 SYGVKD. CDR3 size: 12 residues. Trimming stripped 4 bases from V and 1 base from J, with 4 bases between. CDR3 DNA sequence: TGTGCCATCAGTGGAGTTAACTATGGCTACACCTTC. Protein sequence: CAISGVNYGYTF.

V gene TRBV5-5 combines with J gene TRBJ2-5; 7 positions agree with TRBD1. Germline values: CDR1 SGHKS, CDR2 YYEKEE (reference sequence). The CDR3 is 16 amino acids. V lost 0 bases to trimming and J lost 4 bases; unmatched junction nucleotides: 9. The CDR3 DNA sequence: TGTGCCAGCAGCTTGGATTCTGACAGGGTTAGAGAGACCCAGTACTTC. Its translation is CASSLDSDRVRETQYF.

This rearrangement joins TRBV6-5 to TRBJ1-2; no clear D gene. Germline V CDR1 and CDR2: MNHEY, SVGAGI. The CDR3 contains 13 residues. V lost 5 bases to trimming and J lost 2 bases, with 9 bases between them. CDR3 DNA: TGTGCCAGCAGTCCGCAGGCAAACTATGGCTACACCTTC. It encodes CASSPQANYGYTF.

The gene calls are TRBV7-3 and TRBJ2-1; 8 nucleotides align to TRBD2. The CDR3 has 13 amino acids. V dropped 4 bases and J dropped 6; count of bases not matched to a gene: 2. The V gene's germline CDR1 is SGHTA and CDR2 FQGTGA. The CDR3 sequence: CASSSGLGNEQFF. The CDR3 coding sequence is TGTGCCAGCAGCTCGGGACTAGGCAATGAGCAGTTCTTC.

The chain combines TRBV19 with TRBJ1-5, with 9 bases matching TRBD1. V was clipped by 4 bases and J by 3 bases; unmatched bases: 1. The V gene's germline CDR1 is LNHDA and CDR2 SQIVND (reference sequence). There are 14 residues in the CDR3. This CDR3 is CASSRDRDNQPQHF. In DNA form, the CDR3 reads TGTGCCAGTAGTAGGGACAGGGACAATCAGCCCCAGCATTTT. Looking up the rest from reference TRBV19 and TRBJ1-5 gives the full variable domain: DGGITQSPKYLFRKEGQNVTLSCEQNLNHDAMYWYRQDPGQGLRLIYYSQIVNDFQKGDIAEGYSVSREKKESFPLTVTSAQKNPTAFYLCASSRDRDNQPQHFGDGTRLSIL.